These 5 T cell receptor beta chains originate from one sample sequenced in a study of a mutant IDH1 vaccine in newly diagnosed glioma. Their recognized antigens are unknown. The table came from immunoSEQ multiplex PCR; TCRdb's copy has only in-frame clones and leaves some out. This sample has about 60,000 clones, with about 84% found just once. Time point indicated: week 11, during vaccination. Topical imiquimod was applied with each vaccine dose, which held 300 ug of mutant IDH1 20-mer peptide. The sample here was PBMCs, taken from a glioma patient whose treatment included an IDH1 peptide vaccine. The source is a man aged 25-40 years with glioma.

This rearrangement joins TRBV5-1 to TRBJ2-5, with 10 positions matching TRBD1. The CDR3 spans 15 residues. V dropped 0 bases and J dropped 5; count of bases not matched to a gene: 4. Germline V lookup: CDR1 SGHRS, CDR2 YFSETQ. CDR3 sequence (DNA): TGCGCCAGCAGCTTGGCCGGGACAGGGGACGAGACCCAGTACTTC. Translation gives CASSLAGTGDETQYF.

J is TRBJ1-6 and V is TRBV7-3; D perhaps matches TRBD1 (6 bases). V dropped 6 bases and J dropped 5 bases, with 14 bases sitting between them. In germline, CDR1 is SGHTA, CDR2 FQGTGA. The CDR3 contains 15 residues. Written as DNA, the CDR3 is TGTGCCAGCAGGAATGGGGGGGCCGATAATTCACCCCTCCACTTT. Translation: CASRNGGADNSPLHF.

This chain joins TRBV7-8 and TRBJ2-5, with a weak D call TRBD2 (5 bases). CDR3 length: 14 amino acids. The V and J ends lost 3 bases and 5 bases respectively, with 13 bases between them. CDR1 and CDR2 (germline): SGHVS, FQNEAQ. CDR3 coding DNA: TGTGCCAGCAGCTTCGTAGCGTCTGGGGAGACCCAGTACTTC. Encoded protein: CASSFVASGETQYF.

The rearrangement joins TRBV9 to TRBJ2-1, with TRBD2 matching 8 bases. In germline, CDR1 is SGDLS, CDR2 YYNGEE. The trim removed 0 bases at V and 9 bases at J, leaving 5 bases unmatched. The CDR3 has 14 residues. CDR3 residues: CASSVVGLVSEQFF. In DNA, the CDR3 is TGTGCCAGCAGCGTAGTGGGACTAGTAAGTGAGCAGTTCTTC.

This clone was seen just once. The CDR3 DNA reads TGTGCCAGCAGCCCCGGGACAGCCCTCTCCTATGGCTACACCTTC. Its translation: CASSPGTALSYGYTF. The rearrangement joins TRBV14 to TRBJ1-2; 7 bases map to TRBD1. Losses at the gene ends were 4 bases for V and 4 bases for J; bases not matched to a gene: 9. Germline CDR1 SGHDN, CDR2 FVKESK. The CDR3 is 15 amino acids.